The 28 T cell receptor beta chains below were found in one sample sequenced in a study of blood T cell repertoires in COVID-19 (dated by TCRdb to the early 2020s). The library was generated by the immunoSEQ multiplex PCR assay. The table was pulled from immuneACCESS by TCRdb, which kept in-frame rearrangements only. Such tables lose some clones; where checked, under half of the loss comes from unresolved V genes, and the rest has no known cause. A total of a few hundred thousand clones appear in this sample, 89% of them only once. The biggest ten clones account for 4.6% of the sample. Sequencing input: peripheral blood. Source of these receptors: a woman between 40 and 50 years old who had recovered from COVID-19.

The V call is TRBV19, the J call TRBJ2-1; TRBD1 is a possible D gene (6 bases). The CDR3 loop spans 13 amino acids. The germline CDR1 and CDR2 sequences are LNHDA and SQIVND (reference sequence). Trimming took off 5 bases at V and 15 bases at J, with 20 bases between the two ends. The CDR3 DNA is TGTGCCAGTAGTTCTCAGGGGCCGGATTCCAGGTTCTTC. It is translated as CASSSQGPDSRFF.

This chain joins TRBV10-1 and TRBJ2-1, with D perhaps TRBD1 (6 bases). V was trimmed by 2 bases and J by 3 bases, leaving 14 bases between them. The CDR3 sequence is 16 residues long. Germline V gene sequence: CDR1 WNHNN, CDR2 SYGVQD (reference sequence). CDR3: CASSEGFGTNYNEQFF. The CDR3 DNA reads TGCGCCAGCAGTGAGGGGTTCGGGACAAACTACAATGAGCAGTTCTTC.

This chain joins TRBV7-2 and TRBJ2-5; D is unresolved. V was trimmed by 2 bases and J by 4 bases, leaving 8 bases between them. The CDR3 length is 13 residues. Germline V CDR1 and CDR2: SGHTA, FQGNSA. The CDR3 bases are TGTGCCAGCAGCTTAAATTCCCGAGAGACCCAGTACTTC. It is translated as CASSLNSRETQYF.

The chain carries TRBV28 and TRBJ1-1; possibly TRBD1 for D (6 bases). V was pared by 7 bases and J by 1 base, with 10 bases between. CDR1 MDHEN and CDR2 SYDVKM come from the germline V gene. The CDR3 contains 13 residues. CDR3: CASKMGANTEAFF. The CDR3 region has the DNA TGTGCCAGCAAAATGGGGGCGAACACTGAAGCTTTCTTT.

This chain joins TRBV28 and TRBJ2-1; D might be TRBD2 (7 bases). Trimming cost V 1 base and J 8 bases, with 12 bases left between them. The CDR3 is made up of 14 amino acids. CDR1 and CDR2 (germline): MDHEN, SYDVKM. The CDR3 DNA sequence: TGTGCCAGCAGTTTATTAGGGGGGGGCCATGAGCAGTTCTTC. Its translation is CASSLLGGGHEQFF.

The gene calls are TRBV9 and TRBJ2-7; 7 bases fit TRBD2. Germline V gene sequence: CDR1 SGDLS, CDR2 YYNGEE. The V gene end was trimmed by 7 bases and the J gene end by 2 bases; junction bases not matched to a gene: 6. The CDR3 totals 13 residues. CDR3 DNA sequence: TGTGCCAGCCCGGAGCGGGGCGCCTACGAGCAGTACTTC. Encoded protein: CASPERGAYEQYF.

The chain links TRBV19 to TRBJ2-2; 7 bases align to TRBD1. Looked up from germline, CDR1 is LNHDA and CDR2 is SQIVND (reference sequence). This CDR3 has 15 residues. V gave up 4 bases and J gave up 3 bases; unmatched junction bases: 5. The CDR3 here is CASSTITGDTGELFF. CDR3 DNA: TGTGCCAGTAGTACAATTACAGGGGACACCGGGGAGCTGTTTTTT.

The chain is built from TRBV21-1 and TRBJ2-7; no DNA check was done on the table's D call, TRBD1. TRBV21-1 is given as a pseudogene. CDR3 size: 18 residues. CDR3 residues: CASSKDRGRVQALGEQYV. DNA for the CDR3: TGTGCCAGCAGCAAAGATAGGGGGCGTGTCCAAGCCCTAGGGGAGCAGTACGTC.

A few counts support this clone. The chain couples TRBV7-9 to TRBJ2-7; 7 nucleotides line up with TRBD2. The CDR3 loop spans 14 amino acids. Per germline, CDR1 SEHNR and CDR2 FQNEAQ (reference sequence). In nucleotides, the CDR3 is TGTGCCACCAGCTTAGGCGGGAGTAGGTACGAGCAGTACGTC. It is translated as CATSLGGSRYEQYV.

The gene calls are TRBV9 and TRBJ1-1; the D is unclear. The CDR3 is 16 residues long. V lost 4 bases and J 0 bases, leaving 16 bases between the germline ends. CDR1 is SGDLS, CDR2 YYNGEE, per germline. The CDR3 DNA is TGTGCCAGCAGCTCCGGAGGATTGGGGATGAACACTGAAGCTTTCTTT. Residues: CASSSGGLGMNTEAFF.

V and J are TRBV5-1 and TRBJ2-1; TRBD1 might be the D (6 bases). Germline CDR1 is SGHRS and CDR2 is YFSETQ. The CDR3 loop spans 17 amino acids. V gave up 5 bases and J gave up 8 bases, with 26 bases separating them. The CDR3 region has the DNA TGCGCCAGCAGTTTATCATCGTCCGGACAGACGAGGGATGAGCAGTTCTTC. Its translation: CASSLSSSGQTRDEQFF.

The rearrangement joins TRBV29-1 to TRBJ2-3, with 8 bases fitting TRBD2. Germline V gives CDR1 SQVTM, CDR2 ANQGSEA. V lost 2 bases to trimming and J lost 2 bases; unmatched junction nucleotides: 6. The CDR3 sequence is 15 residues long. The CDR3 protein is CSVEFSGGPTDTQYF. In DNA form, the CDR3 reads TGCAGCGTTGAATTCAGCGGGGGACCCACAGATACGCAGTATTTT.

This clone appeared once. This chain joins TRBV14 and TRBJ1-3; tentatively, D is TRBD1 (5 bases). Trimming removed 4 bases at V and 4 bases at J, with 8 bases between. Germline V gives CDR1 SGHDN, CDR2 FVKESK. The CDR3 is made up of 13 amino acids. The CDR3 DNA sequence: TGTGCCAGCAGCCGCCGGACAGGAAACACCATATATTTT. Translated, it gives CASSRRTGNTIYF.

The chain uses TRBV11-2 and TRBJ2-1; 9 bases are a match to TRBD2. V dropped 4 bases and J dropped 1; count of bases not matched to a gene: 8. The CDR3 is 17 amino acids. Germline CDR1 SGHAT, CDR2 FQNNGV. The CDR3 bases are TGTGCCAGCAGCTCCCCTTATAGCGGGAGTTCCTACAATGAGCAGTTCTTC. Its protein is CASSSPYSGSSYNEQFF. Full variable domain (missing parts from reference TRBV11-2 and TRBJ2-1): EAGVAQSPRYKIIEKRQSVAFWCNPISGHATLYWYQQILGQGPKLLIQFQNNGVVDDSQLPKDRFSAERLKGVDSTLKIQPAKLEDSAVYLCASSSPYSGSSYNEQFFGPGTRLTVL.

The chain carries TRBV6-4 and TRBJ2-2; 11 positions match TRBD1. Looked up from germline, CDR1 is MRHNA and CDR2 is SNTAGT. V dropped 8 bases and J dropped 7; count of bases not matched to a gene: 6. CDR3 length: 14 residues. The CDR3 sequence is CASGTGGIGGELFF. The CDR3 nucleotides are TGTGCCAGCGGGACAGGGGGGATCGGCGGGGAGCTGTTTTTT.

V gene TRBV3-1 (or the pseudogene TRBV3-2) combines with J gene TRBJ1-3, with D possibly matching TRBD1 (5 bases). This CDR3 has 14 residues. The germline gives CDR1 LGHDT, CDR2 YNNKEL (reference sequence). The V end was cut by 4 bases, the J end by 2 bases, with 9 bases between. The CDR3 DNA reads TGTGCCAGCAGCCTCGGGGGGGCTGGAAACACCATATATTTT. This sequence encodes CASSLGGAGNTIYF.

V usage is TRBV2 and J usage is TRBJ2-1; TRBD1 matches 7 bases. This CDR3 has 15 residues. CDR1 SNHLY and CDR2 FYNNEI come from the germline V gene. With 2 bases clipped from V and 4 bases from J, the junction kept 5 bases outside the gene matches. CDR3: CASSEQGTDYNEQFF. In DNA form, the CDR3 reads TGTGCCAGCAGTGAACAGGGGACAGATTACAATGAGCAGTTCTTC.

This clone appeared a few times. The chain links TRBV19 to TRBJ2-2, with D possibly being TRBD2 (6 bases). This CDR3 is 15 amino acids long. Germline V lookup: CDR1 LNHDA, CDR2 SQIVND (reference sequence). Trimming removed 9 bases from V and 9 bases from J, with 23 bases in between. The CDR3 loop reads CASSIRGGADRELFF. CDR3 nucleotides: TGTGCCAGCTCGATTAGGGGCGGGGCGGACCGGGAGCTGTTTTTT.

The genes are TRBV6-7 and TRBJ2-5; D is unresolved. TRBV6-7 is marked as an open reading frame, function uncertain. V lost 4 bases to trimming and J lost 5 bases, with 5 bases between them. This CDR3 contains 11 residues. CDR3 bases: TGTGCCAGCAGTTCAGGCGAGACCCAGTACTTC. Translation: CASSSGETQYF.

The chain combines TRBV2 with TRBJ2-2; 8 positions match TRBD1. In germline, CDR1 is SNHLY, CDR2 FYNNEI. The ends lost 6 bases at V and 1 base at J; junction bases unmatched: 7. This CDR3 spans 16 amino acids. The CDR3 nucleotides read TGTGCCAGCAGACGAGGGACAGGACAGAACACCGGGGAGCTGTTTTTT. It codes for CASRRGTGQNTGELFF.

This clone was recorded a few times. The DNA for the CDR3 is TGTGCCAGCAGTTTCCGCCAGGGGAGAAAAAGCCTCCACTTT. Its protein is CASSFRQGRKSLHF. The chain combines TRBV6-2 or TRBV6-3 with TRBJ1-6; TRBD1 is a possible D gene (6 bases). The CDR3 loop spans 14 amino acids. Trimming removed 4 bases from V and 15 bases from J, with 19 bases in between. Germline V gene lookup returns CDR1 MNHEY and CDR2 SVGEGT.

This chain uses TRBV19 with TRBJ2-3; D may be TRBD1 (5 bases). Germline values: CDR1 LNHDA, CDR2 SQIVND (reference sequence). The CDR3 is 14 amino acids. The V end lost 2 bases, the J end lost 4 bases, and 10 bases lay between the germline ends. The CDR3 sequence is CASSIQGMADTQYF. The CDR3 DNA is TGTGCCAGTAGTATACAGGGTATGGCAGATACGCAGTATTTT.

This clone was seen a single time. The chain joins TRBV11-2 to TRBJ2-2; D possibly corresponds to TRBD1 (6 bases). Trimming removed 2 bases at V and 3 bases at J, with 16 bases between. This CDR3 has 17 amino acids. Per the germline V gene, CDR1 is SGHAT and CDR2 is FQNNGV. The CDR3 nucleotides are TGTGCCAGCAGCTTACTTTCCGCAGGGGCCTACACCGGGGAGCTGTTTTTT. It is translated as CASSLLSAGAYTGELFF.

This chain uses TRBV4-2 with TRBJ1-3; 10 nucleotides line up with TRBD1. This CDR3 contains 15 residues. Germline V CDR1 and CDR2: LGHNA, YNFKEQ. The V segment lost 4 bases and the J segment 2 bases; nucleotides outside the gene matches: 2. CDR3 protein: CASSPGTGAGNTIYF. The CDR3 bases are TGTGCCAGCAGCCCCGGGACAGGGGCTGGAAACACCATATATTTT.

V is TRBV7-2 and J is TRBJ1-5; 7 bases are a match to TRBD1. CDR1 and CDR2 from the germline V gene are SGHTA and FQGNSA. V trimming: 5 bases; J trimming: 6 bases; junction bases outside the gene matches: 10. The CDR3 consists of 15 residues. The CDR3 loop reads CASSPWAGGGQPQHF. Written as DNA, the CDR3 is TGTGCCAGCAGCCCCTGGGCAGGGGGAGGTCAGCCCCAGCATTTT.

Here the CDR3 DNA reads TGTGCCAGCAGTTACCTCGGAGCTACTAATGAAAAACTGTTTTTT. It translates to CASSYLGATNEKLFF. The gene calls are TRBV6-2 or TRBV6-3 and TRBJ1-4; D not certain. Germline-derived CDR1 and CDR2 are MNHEY and SVGEGT. Trimming removed 2 bases at V and 2 bases at J, with 9 bases between. This CDR3 is 15 amino acids long.

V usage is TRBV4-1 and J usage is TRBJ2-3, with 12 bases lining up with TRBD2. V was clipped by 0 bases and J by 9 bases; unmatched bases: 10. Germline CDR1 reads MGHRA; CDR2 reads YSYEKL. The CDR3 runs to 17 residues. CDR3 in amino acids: CASSQEAASGGARTQYF. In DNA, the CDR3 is TGCGCCAGCAGCCAAGAAGCGGCTAGCGGGGGGGCAAGGACGCAGTATTTT.

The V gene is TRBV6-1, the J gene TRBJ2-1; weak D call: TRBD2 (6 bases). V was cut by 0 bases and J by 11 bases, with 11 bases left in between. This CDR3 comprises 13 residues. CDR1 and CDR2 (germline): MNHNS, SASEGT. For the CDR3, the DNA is TGTGCCAGCAGTGAAGCGGGGACTGTGAAGCAGTTCTTC. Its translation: CASSEAGTVKQFF.